This is a list of T cell receptor beta chains from one sample in a study of tumor-infiltrating lymphocytes in oesophageal squamous cell carcinoma. Each CDR3 protein is one row after TCRdb ran MiXCR on the PCR reads. The sample has about 10,000 distinct CDR3 sequences, approximately 59% seen once. Sequenced sample: esophageal tumor tissue. These receptors came from a male donor with esophageal squamous cell carcinoma. CDR3s leave out the opening cysteine and the closing phenylalanine or tryptophan. A D gene is named only where the DNA matches it firmly. Size values are once, few and many counts, or a class for expanded clones, and some rows have none.

d_call | j_call | clone_size | v_call | cdr3_aa
TRBD1 | NA | NA | TRBV27 | ASVNRGLTFNEQF
NA | TRBJ2-5 | once | TRBV7-7 | ASSLDSASWTQY
NA | TRBJ2-2 | large | TRBV11-2 | ASSLIGELF
NA | TRBJ2-1 | NA | TRBV7-2 | ASSLGGQGYNEQF
NA | TRBJ1-1 | few | TRBV7-3 | ASSLSGGMNTEAF
NA | TRBJ2-3 | medium-sized | TRBV11-2 | ASSGADTQY
NA | TRBJ2-3 | NA | TRBV7-3 | ASSFPSSTDTQY
TRBD2 | TRBJ2-2 | NA | TRBV6-5 | ASSYSPGGPKSTGELF
NA | NA | NA | TRBV28 | ASSLPSTTYEQY
TRBD1 | TRBJ1-2 | NA | TRBV28 | ASGGTAPYGYT
NA | NA | NA | TRBV7-9 | ASSFGASVSYEQF
NA | TRBJ1-1 | NA | TRBV7-6 | ASSLAEPTEAF
TRBD2 | TRBJ2-1 | few | TRBV7-2 | ASSLVSRGRGHEQF
TRBD2 | TRBJ2-3 | NA | TRBV6-1 | ASIRTSGVTGTQY
TRBD2 | NA | NA | TRBV7-2 | ASSLGLAGVVETQY
TRBD2 | TRBJ2-5 | NA | TRBV5-4 | ASSGGTSGRAGETQY
NA | TRBJ2-7 | medium-sized | TRBV7-3 | ASSRDGYNSPLH
TRBD1 | TRBJ2-5 | NA | TRBV11-2 | ASRTGTGVKTQY
NA | TRBJ2-1 | NA | TRBV7-6 | ASSLAVSEQF
TRBD1 | TRBJ2-3 | NA | TRBV6-2/TRBV6-3 | ASRVTGQGAGDTQY
TRBD2 | TRBJ2-1 | few | TRBV7-2 | ASSDTSGNYNEQF
TRBD2 | TRBJ2-1 | few | TRBV11-2 | ASSLRDSSGGAVLF